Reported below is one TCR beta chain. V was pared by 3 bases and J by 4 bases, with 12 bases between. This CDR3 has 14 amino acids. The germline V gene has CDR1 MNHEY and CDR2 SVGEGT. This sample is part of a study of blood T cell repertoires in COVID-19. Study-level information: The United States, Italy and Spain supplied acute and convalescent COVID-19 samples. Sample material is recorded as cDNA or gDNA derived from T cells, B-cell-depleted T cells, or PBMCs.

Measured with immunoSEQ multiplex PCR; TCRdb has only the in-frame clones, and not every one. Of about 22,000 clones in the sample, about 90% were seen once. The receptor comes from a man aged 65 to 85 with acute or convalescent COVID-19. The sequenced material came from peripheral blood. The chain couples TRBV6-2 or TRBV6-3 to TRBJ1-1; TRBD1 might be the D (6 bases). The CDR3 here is CASSYLTGSTEAFF. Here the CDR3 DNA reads TGTGCCAGCAGTTATCTGACAGGTTCCACTGAAGCTTTCTTT.